Sample share makes the clone carrying this TCR beta chain medium-sized. The CDR3 covers 12 residues. Germline lookup yields CDR1 MDHEN and CDR2 SYDVKM. The V end lost 1 base, the J end lost 2 bases, and 3 bases lay between the germline ends. The sample is drawn from a study of metastatic and nonmetastatic thyroid tumors. None of the patients had undergone any treatment ahead of thyroid surgery. In the original workflow: The authors used CDR3 differences across clinicopathological groups to build a distant-metastasis classifier for papillary thyroid cancer. Via MiXCR, TCRdb re-called the PCR reads. None of the V and J calls come from the authors' own analysis; TCRdb made them. The sample has 20,000 to 25,000 clones; 24% are singletons.

The sample comprised tumor tissue. The sequence was obtained from a female donor with papillary thyroid cancer or a benign thyroid nodule (not recorded which). Some clones in this sample may be carry-over from other donors' samples. The V call is TRBV28, the J call TRBJ2-7; D call uncertain. The CDR3 bases are TGTGCCAGCAGTTTATTCACCTACGAGCAGTACTTC. Encoded protein: CASSLFTYEQYF.